This TCR beta chain was identified in a study of T cells in Graves' hyperthyroidism and ophthalmopathy. The CDR3 regions of TCR beta were amplified from RNA transcripts. In the first-round RT-PCR of the TCR CDR3, the HTBI primer set was used. MiXCR, run by TCRdb on the multiplex PCR reads, gives a single entry per CDR3 protein. The top ten hold under 20% of the sample, which has 450,000 to 650,000 distinct CDR3 sequences, roughly 17% seen once. This CDR3 is built from 13 residues. V was trimmed by 4 bases and J by 1 base, leaving 8 bases between them. Germline CDR1 SGHKS, CDR2 YYEKEE (reference sequence).

The sample was blood. The TCR originated in a woman between 18 and 30 years old with Graves' ophthalmopathy. The chain has TRBV5-5 and TRBJ1-1; D is ambiguous. The CDR3 DNA reads as TGTGCCAGCAGCCGTCCCACGAACACTGAAGCTTTCTTT. Its protein is CASSRPTNTEAFF.